The entry that follows covers one T cell receptor (beta chain) sequence. Free of recent acute infections or vaccinations, the donors were healthy HIV-negative adults. These data come from a study of shared clonotypes between healthy human individuals. As for the study in general: CD4 naive and CD4 memory each took three plates per donor, while CD8 naive took two and CD8 memory one.

Assay execution took place at the deep level. Once extracted for a subset, genomic DNA was divided evenly among several immunoSEQ plates. Sequencing used immunoSEQ multiplex PCR; TCRdb keeps in-frame clones, though not all of them. This table holds fewer than 2.5 million clones, approximately 93% found once. Specimen: naive CD4+ T cells from PBMCs. Regarding subset: CD45RA+ positively selected. This clonotype was obtained from a man younger than 35 in good health. Some clones in this sample may be carry-over from other donors' samples.

The CDR3 region is CASSQQTSGQYNEQFF. For the CDR3, the DNA is TGTGCCAGCAGTCAACAGACTAGCGGCCAGTACAATGAGCAGTTCTTC. The chain uses TRBV27 and TRBJ2-1; 9 bases map to TRBD2. The CDR3 has 16 residues. V lost 5 bases and J lost 4; bases outside the gene matches: 9. In germline, CDR1 is MNHEY, CDR2 SMNVEV (reference sequence).